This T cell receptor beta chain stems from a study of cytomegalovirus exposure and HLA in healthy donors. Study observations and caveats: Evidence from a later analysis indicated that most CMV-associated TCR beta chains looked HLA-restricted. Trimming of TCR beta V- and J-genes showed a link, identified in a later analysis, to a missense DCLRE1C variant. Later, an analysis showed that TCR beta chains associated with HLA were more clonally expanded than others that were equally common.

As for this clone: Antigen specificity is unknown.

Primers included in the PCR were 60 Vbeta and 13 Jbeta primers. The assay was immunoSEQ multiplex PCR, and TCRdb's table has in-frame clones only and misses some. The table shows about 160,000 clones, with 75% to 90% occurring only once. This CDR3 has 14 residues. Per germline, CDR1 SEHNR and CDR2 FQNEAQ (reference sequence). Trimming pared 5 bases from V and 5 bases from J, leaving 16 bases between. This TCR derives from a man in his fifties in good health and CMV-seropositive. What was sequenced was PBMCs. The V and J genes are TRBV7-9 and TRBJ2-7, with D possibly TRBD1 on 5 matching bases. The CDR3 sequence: CASSHPGGANEQYF. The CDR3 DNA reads TGTGCCAGCAGCCACCCGGGTGGGGCCAACGAGCAGTACTTC.